This entry lists 6 T cell receptor beta chains sequenced from one sample in a study of T cells after yellow fever vaccination. TCRdb fed the 5' RACE reads into MiXCR, producing one record per CDR3 protein. Of about 400,000 distinct CDR3 sequences in the sample, 6.2% are singletons; the top ten hold approximately 16%. The material sequenced was PBMCs, taken 5 days after the yellow fever booster vaccination. The source is a man aged 25 to 40 who received the YFV17D yellow fever vaccine.

This clonotype has more than one count but fewer than ten. The chain carries TRBV7-9 and TRBJ2-1; TRBD2 agrees at 11 bases. The trim removed 5 bases at V and 5 bases at J, leaving 5 bases unmatched. Germline values: CDR1 SEHNR, CDR2 FQNEAQ (reference sequence). The CDR3 is made up of 15 amino acids. The CDR3 nucleotides read TGTGCCAGCAGCCTGGGACTAGCGGAGAACAATGAGCAGTTCTTC. Its protein product is CASSLGLAENNEQFF.

This clonotype has more than one count but fewer than ten. The chain uses TRBV6-1 and TRBJ2-7; TRBD1 agrees at 11 bases. This CDR3 is built from 16 residues. CDR1 and CDR2 from the germline V gene are MNHNS and SASEGT. The V and J ends lost 5 bases and 2 bases, in that order; junction bases with no gene match: 8. The CDR3 DNA reads TGTGCCAGCAGTAGCGGACAGGGGGCTAGGGCCTACGAGCAGTACTTC. Protein product: CASSSGQGARAYEQYF.

At least ten counts were recorded for this clonotype. The V and J genes are TRBV12-3 or TRBV12-4 and TRBJ1-4; D gene uncertain. The CDR3 is made up of 14 amino acids. Trimming stripped 5 bases from V and 3 bases from J, with 10 bases between. This chain's CDR3 is CASSPYGPNEKLFF. As DNA, the CDR3 is TGTGCCAGCAGTCCGTACGGACCTAATGAAAAACTGTTTTTT.

The sample holds a few counts of this clonotype. V and J are TRBV3-1 and TRBJ2-1; D is possibly TRBD2 (6 bases). Germline loops: CDR1 LGHDT, CDR2 YNNKEL (reference sequence). V was shortened by 6 bases and J by 7 bases, with 19 bases between the two germline ends. This CDR3 is 15 amino acids long. The DNA of the CDR3 is TGTGCCAGCAGTTTTAGGGGTGGGGGAGGAAATGAGCAGTTCTTC. It encodes CASSFRGGGGNEQFF.

V usage is TRBV7-2 and J usage is TRBJ2-1; D call uncertain. Germline-derived CDR1 and CDR2 are SGHTA and FQGNSA. This CDR3 is built from 15 residues. V dropped 6 bases and J dropped 5 bases, with 17 bases sitting between them. Written as DNA, the CDR3 is TGTGCCAGCAGTGTGTCTCGGTACAGAAACAATGAGCAGTTCTTC. Translating gives CASSVSRYRNNEQFF.

The chain is built from TRBV4-3 and TRBJ2-1, with a weak D call TRBD2 (5 bases). Germline assignment: CDR1 LGHNA and CDR2 YSLEER. The CDR3 has 17 residues. Between the trimmed V and J ends, which lost 1 base and 0 bases, there was a span of 13 bases. The CDR3 nucleotides are TGCGCCAGCAGCCAAGCGGTCCTAGGGAGCTCCTACAATGAGCAGTTCTTC. Amino acids: CASSQAVLGSSYNEQFF.